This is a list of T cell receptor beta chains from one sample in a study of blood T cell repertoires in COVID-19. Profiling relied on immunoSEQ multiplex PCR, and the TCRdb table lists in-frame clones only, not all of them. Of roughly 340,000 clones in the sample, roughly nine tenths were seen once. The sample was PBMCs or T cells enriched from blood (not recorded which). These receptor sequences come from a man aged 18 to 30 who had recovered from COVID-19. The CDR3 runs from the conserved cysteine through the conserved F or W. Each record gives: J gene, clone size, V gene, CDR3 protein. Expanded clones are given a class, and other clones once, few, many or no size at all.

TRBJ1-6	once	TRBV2	CASSGQGFYNSPLHF
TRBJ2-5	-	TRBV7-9	CAGSRGGETQYF
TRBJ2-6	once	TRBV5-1	CAIRPGQPLSGANVLTF
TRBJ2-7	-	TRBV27	CASTSGGEQYF
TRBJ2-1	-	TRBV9	CASIHPRGSYNEQFF
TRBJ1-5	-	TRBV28	CASTNNNQPQHF
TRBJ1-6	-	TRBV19	CASPRQFHNSPLHF
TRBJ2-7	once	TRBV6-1	CASSEPSSGTYEQYF
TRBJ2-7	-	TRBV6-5	CASSYGGRGRSYEQYF
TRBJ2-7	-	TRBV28	CASSFLWRGYEQYF
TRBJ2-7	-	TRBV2	CASSEVPGQSKYF
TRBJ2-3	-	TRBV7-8	CASSLLSGGGADTQYF
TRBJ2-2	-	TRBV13	CASRKGTSWNTGELFF
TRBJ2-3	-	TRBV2	CASMWGLASTDTQYF
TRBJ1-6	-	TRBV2	CATGTVGIMRLPLHF
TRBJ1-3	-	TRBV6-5	CASRSGQTSGNTIYF
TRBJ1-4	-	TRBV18	CASSLANEKLFF
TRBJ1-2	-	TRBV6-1	CASSEATGYGYTF
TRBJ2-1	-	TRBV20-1	CSALTGAGQFF
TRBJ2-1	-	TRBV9	CASSVAGVYNEQFF
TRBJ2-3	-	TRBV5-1	CASSSLLPGTVFSTDTQYF
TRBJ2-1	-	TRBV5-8	CASSLDRDVAFVQFF
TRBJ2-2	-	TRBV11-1	CASSFSRTGTGELFF
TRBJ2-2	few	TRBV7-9	CASSATGAGTGELFF
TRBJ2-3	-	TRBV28	CASSSGQGGTDTQYF
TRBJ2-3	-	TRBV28	CASIFASSTDTQYF
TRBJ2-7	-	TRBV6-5	CASRPGPPYEQYF
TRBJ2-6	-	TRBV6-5	CASSRRESGANVLTF
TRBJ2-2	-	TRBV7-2	CASSPGQPNTGELFF
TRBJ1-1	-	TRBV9	CASGEGRGTEAFF
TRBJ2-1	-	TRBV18	CASHTTGVIALLLDNEQFF
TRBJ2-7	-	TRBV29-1	CSVRDKTYEQYF
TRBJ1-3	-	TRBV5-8	CASSVRDRESTGNTIYF
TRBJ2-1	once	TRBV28	CASFPSGVQDWGQFF
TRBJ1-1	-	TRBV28	CASSLIGTEAFF
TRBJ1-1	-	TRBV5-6	CASSLFRNTEAFF
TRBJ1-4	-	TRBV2	CASEGVGVGNEKLFF
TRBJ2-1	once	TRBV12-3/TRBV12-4	CASSIPGVRQFF
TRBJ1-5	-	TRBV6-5	CASRPGQDNQPQHF
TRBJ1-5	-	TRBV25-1	CASSEWGGDQPQHF
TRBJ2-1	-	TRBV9	CASSSREGAYNEQFF
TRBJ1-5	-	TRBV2	CASRQGINQPQHF
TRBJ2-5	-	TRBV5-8	CASSLEGGRRETQYF